The clone carrying this T cell receptor beta chain was picked up a small number of times. Its antigen is unidentified. The sample belongs to a study of cytomegalovirus exposure and HLA in healthy donors. Findings and caveats of the study: The classifier reportedly diagnosed cytomegalovirus status with high specificity and sensitivity. Researchers catalogued roughly 170 TCR beta chains as cytomegalovirus-associated.

The CDR3 loop spans 15 amino acids. Germline CDR1 reads SQVTM; CDR2 reads ANQGSEA. J lost 1 base, V lost 0 bases, and 6 bases had no gene match. Profiling relied on immunoSEQ multiplex PCR, and the TCRdb table lists in-frame clones only, not all of them. This table holds 130,000 or so clones, more than 75% found once. The J gene is TRBJ2-7, the V gene TRBV29-1; 7 bases are a match to TRBD1. This sequence was found in a woman in her thirties in good health and CMV-seronegative. What was sequenced was PBMCs. The CDR3 reads CSVEEEQGPSYEQYF. The DNA of the CDR3 is TGCAGCGTTGAAGAAGAACAGGGGCCTTCCTACGAGCAGTACTTC.